This TCR beta chain was captured in a study of CD8+ T cells in alopecia areata. The overall study: Scoring of treated patients' severity used the percentage of affected scalp area.

CDR1 is SGDLS, CDR2 YYNGEE, per germline. Trimming removed 5 bases from V and 0 bases from J, with 12 bases in between. The CDR3 extends over 15 amino acids. Notes on this clone: What it binds is unknown.

It was cDNA, reverse transcribed from extracted RNA, that served as the sequencing template. TCRdb's table, derived via immunoSEQ multiplex PCR, lists solely in-frame clones and lacks some. The top ten hold around 24% of the sample, which has 75,000 to 80,000 clones, roughly 66% seen once. General study points: Against the mouse data, patients shared TCRs less clearly, possibly for HLA reasons. In scalp and blood, many expanded lesional clones persisted during tofacitinib.

As for treatment: oral pan-JAK inhibitor, 5-10 mg twice daily. The study team obtained lesional scalp punch biopsies and peripheral blood from alopecia areata patients. This material consisted of CD8+ T cells sorted from blood, taken at week 24, from a patient treated with tofacitinib. This chain uses TRBV9 with TRBJ1-3; D gene unclear. The receptor was derived from a human donor with alopecia areata. CDR3 amino acids: CASSYTPASGNTIYF. The DNA of the CDR3 is TGTGCCAGCAGTTATACACCCGCCTCTGGAAACACCATATATTTT.